These T cell receptor beta chains were read from a single sample in a study of T-cell memory formation after mild COVID-19. TCRdb analysed the 5' RACE reads with MiXCR anew, one entry per CDR3 protein. In the table there are hundreds of thousands of distinct CDR3 sequences, about 20% of which are singletons. The sample consisted of PBMCs or a T cell subset sorted from them (not recorded which). The receptors derive from an adult woman who had mild COVID-19 (a few samples of this study predate the infection). Cell type and time point are not known. Each CDR3 is given with its conserved first and last residue. A D gene is named only where the DNA matches it firmly. Part of the rows lack a size; the others show once, few, many or a class for expanded clones.

D gene	J gene	clone size	V gene	CDR3 DNA	CDR3 protein
TRBD1	TRBJ1-2	NA	TRBV18	TGTGCCAGCTCACGCGTGACAGGGGATGGCTACACCTTC	CASSRVTGDGYTF
TRBD1	TRBJ1-5	NA	TRBV9	TGTGCCAGCAGCGAGGGACAGCGGTTTCGGCCCCAGCATTTT	CASSEGQRFRPQHF
NA	TRBJ1-2	few	TRBV12-3/TRBV12-4	TGTGCCAGCAGTCGAGTGACAGATTACTATGGCTACACCTTC	CASSRVTDYYGYTF
NA	TRBJ1-1	few	TRBV12-3/TRBV12-4	TGTGCCAGCAGTTTAGCGAGGGGGTTCCCTGAAGCTTTCTTT	CASSLARGFPEAFF
NA	TRBJ1-3	few	TRBV21-1	TGTGCCAGCACCCTGAAGGGACAGGAGAACTCTGGAAACACCATATATTTT	CASTLKGQENSGNTIYF
NA	TRBJ1-2	few	TRBV6-5	TGTGCCAGCAGTTACGCGGGGAACTATGGCTACACCTTC	CASSYAGNYGYTF
NA	TRBJ2-2	NA	TRBV4-3	TGCGCCAGCAGCCAAGAGGAAGGGGGTGGCGGGGAGCTGTTTTTT	CASSQEEGGGGELFF
TRBD1	TRBJ1-1	many	TRBV27	TGTGCCAGCACCTGGACAGGGGGCTCCCTTTTTGGCACTGAAGCTTTCTTT	CASTWTGGSLFGTEAFF
TRBD1	TRBJ2-7	NA	TRBV18	TGTGCCAGCTCACCGACAGGGGGTAACTACGAGCAGTACTTC	CASSPTGGNYEQYF
NA	TRBJ1-1	few	TRBV18	TGTGCCAGCTCACCAGGACGGGGGCGGACTGAAGCTTTCTTT	CASSPGRGRTEAFF
NA	TRBJ1-5	NA	TRBV12-3/TRBV12-4	TGTGCCAGCAGTTTACGGGGGCAAGGGCAGCCCCAGCATTTT	CASSLRGQGQPQHF
NA	TRBJ2-5	NA	TRBV9	TGTGCCAGCAGCGCGTCCTATTACCAGAAAGAGACCCAGTACTTC	CASSASYYQKETQYF
TRBD2	TRBJ2-2	NA	TRBV12-3/TRBV12-4	TGTATAACTAGCGAGAACACCGGGGAGCTGTTTTTT	CITSENTGELFF
NA	TRBJ1-5	NA	TRBV2	TGTGCCAGCAGTGTGGAGAGCTCCAATCAGCCCCAGCATTTT	CASSVESSNQPQHF
NA	TRBJ2-7	NA	TRBV12-3/TRBV12-4	TGTGCCAGCAGCCCGGCGGGGACAGAGATCTACGAGCAGTACTTC	CASSPAGTEIYEQYF
NA	TRBJ2-1	NA	TRBV5-1	TGCGCCAGCAGCTTGGCCGCTCCCGGGACCAACAATGAGCAGTTCTTC	CASSLAAPGTNNEQFF
NA	TRBJ1-1	NA	TRBV5-1	TGCGCCAGCAGCCCTGGGGTAGGGAGCACTGAAGCTTTCTTT	CASSPGVGSTEAFF
NA	TRBJ2-7	NA	TRBV15	TGTGCCACCAGCAGGGCGAGGGACCTCTGGAACGAGCAGTACTTC	CATSRARDLWNEQYF
TRBD1	TRBJ2-5	NA	TRBV9	TGTGCCAGCAGCGAACGGACAGGTCGGGAGACCCAGTACTTC	CASSERTGRETQYF
NA	TRBJ1-1	few	TRBV20-1	TGCAGTGCTAGAGATAGACGGACCTCAAACACTGAAGCTTTCTTT	CSARDRRTSNTEAFF
NA	TRBJ2-2	few	TRBV12-3/TRBV12-4	TGTGCCAGCAGTTCAGGGGACTACGGGGAGCTGTTTTTT	CASSSGDYGELFF
NA	TRBJ2-3	NA	TRBV6-2/TRBV6-3	TGTGCCAGCAGTTACGGGGTTGGCGGGCCGGACTCGGGAGATACGCAGTATTTT	CASSYGVGGPDSGDTQYF
NA	TRBJ2-7	NA	TRBV5-4	TGTGCCAGCAGCTGGGGTGACAGGACCACCTCCTACGAGCAGTACTTC	CASSWGDRTTSYEQYF
NA	TRBJ2-2	few	TRBV7-3	TGTGCCAGCAGCTTAATGGGTAACACCGGGGAGCTGTTTTTT	CASSLMGNTGELFF
TRBD2	TRBJ2-2	few	TRBV10-3	TGTGCCATCAGTGAGTCGGTACTAGCGGGGTATACGAACACCGGGGAGCTGTTTTTT	CAISESVLAGYTNTGELFF
NA	TRBJ1-1	NA	TRBV4-1	TGCGCCAGCAGCCATGAGGCCGGTTACACTGAAGCTTTCTTT	CASSHEAGYTEAFF
NA	TRBJ2-3	NA	TRBV10-3	TGTGCCATCAGTGAGTCGGCAGGGGCCCTGAGAACAGATACGCAGTATTTT	CAISESAGALRTDTQYF
NA	TRBJ1-1	few	TRBV5-1	TGCGCCAGCAGCTTGGCAGCGCGCGGTGCAGAAGCTTTCTTT	CASSLAARGAEAFF
NA	TRBJ1-2	NA	TRBV3-1	TGTGCCAGCAGCCCCCATGGGGAGGCTGGCTACACCTTC	CASSPHGEAGYTF
NA	TRBJ1-1	NA	TRBV21-1	TGTGCCAGCAGCAACTACCCTACAGGGCCCGGCACTGAAGCTTTCTTT	CASSNYPTGPGTEAFF